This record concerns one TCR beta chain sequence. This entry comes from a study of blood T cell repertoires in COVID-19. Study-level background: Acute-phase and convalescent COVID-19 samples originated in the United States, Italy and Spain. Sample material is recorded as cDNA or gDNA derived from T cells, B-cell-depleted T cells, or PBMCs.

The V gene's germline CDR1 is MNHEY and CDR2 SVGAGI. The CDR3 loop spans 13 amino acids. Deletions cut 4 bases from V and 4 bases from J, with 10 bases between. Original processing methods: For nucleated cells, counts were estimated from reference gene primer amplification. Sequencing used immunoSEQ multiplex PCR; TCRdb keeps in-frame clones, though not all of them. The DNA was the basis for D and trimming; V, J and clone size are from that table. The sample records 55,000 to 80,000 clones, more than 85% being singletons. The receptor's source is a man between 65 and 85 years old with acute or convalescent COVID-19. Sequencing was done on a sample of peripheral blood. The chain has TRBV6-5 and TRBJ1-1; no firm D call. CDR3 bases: TGTGCCAGCAGTTCGGCGGTGGCCACTGAAGCTTTCTTT. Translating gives CASSSAVATEAFF.